The 22 T cell receptor beta chains below come from one sample, sequenced in a study of Ad26.COV2.S vaccination and SARS-CoV-2 variants. Sequencing was performed with immunoSEQ multiplex PCR; in TCRdb, only in-frame clones are kept and a portion is missing. The sample has about 350,000 clones; approximately 85% are singletons. As for treatment: roughly 19 received Ad26.COV2.S at low or high dose, single or two shots; several received placebo; per-sample allocation not given. Vaccine and placebo recipients were sampled on day 63 after the first injection. Source: peripheral blood, taken in a trial of Ad26.COV2.S vaccine versus placebo. Receptors originate from a person between 18 and 65 years old who received the Ad26.COV2.S COVID-19 vaccine or a placebo.

In this sample, this clone turned up a few times. V gene TRBV14 combines with J gene TRBJ1-2; D may be TRBD1 (6 bases). CDR3 length: 14 residues. Trimming cost V 3 bases and J 3 bases, with 11 bases left between them. Germline V gene lookup returns CDR1 SGHDN and CDR2 FVKESK. Written as DNA, the CDR3 is TGTGCCAGCAGCCAGGGCAGACAGGACTATGGCTACACCTTC. Protein sequence: CASSQGRQDYGYTF.

About this clone itself: One end of the junction fails to match germline, which may point to a read error. V and J are TRBV7-7 and TRBJ2-5, with 10 nucleotides matching TRBD1. The CDR3 runs 17 residues. CDR1 and CDR2 (germline): SSHAT, FNYEAQ (reference sequence). The CDR3, as DNA: TGTGCTAGCAGCTCGTCCCTGGGGACAGGGGCTCTAGAGACCCAGTACTTC. Translating it yields CASSSSLGTGALETQYF. Full variable domain (missing parts from reference TRBV7-7 and TRBJ2-5): GAGVSQSPRYKVTKRGQDVTLRCDPISSHATLYWYQQALGQGPEFLTYFNYEAQPDKSGLPSDRFSAERPEGSISTLTIQRTEQRDSAMYRCASSSSLGTGALETQYFGPGTRLLVL.

The CDR3 reads CASSQGTSGGREQFF. CDR3 coding DNA: TGTGCCAGCAGCCAAGGGACTAGCGGGGGCAGGGAGCAGTTCTTC. The chain uses TRBV3-1 (or the pseudogene TRBV3-2) and TRBJ2-1; 13 nucleotides match TRBD2. Germline V gene lookup returns CDR1 LGHDT and CDR2 YNNKEL (reference sequence). The junction had 4 bases not matched to a gene; V was cut back by 1 base and J by 10 bases. The CDR3 consists of 15 residues.

This clone was counted once. The chain links TRBV27 to TRBJ1-5; possible D gene TRBD1, 6 bases. This CDR3 is 12 amino acids long. V lost 7 bases and J 6 bases, leaving 10 bases between the germline ends. Germline lookup yields CDR1 MNHEY and CDR2 SMNVEV (reference sequence). CDR3 coding DNA: TGTGCCAGCAAAACAGGGCTTCAGCCCCAGCATTTT. Translating gives CASKTGLQPQHF.

V gene TRBV21-1 combines with J gene TRBJ2-3; the D segment call TRBD2 is taken from the table without a DNA check. TRBV21-1 is a pseudogene segment. There are 15 residues in the CDR3. The CDR3 sequence is CASSKSSASTDTQYF. Here the CDR3 DNA reads TGTGCCAGCAGCAAATCTAGCGCCAGCACAGATACGCAGTATTTT.

V and J are TRBV3-1 (or the pseudogene TRBV3-2) and TRBJ2-1; a weak D match, TRBD1 (5 bases). Trimming cost V 5 bases and J 9 bases, with 20 bases left between them. This CDR3 is 15 amino acids long. Germline V lookup: CDR1 LGHDT, CDR2 YNNKEL (reference sequence). The CDR3 region is CASSSPIDTGIEQFF. The CDR3 DNA reads as TGTGCCAGCAGCTCTCCGATTGACACAGGAATTGAGCAGTTCTTC.

V is TRBV28 and J is TRBJ2-3, with 7 bases lining up with TRBD1. CDR3 length equals 15 residues. V shed 5 bases and J 0 bases; nucleotides not matched to a gene: 5. Germline values: CDR1 MDHEN, CDR2 SYDVKM. The CDR3 loop is CASSVDRMSTDTQYF. The CDR3 coding sequence is TGTGCCAGCAGTGTGGACAGGATGAGCACAGATACGCAGTATTTT.

CDR3 nucleotide sequence: TGTGCCAGCAGCCCGGGACTAGCGGGGGGGCAATCAGATACGCAGTATTTT. Protein: CASSPGLAGGQSDTQYF. The chain recombines TRBV6-2 or TRBV6-3 with TRBJ2-3, with 16 bases fitting TRBD2. Germline values: CDR1 MNHEY, CDR2 SVGEGT. The CDR3 extends over 17 amino acids. V gave up 6 bases and J gave up 4 bases; unmatched junction bases: 7.

This sequence joins TRBV7-9 and TRBJ2-7, with a tentative D call TRBD1 (6 bases). CDR1 SEHNR and CDR2 FQNEAQ come from the germline V gene (reference sequence). Trimming took 5 bases from V and 9 from J, leaving 14 bases between them. The CDR3 is made up of 12 amino acids. This CDR3 is CASSLSEGVQYF. DNA for the CDR3: TGTGCCAGCAGCCTGAGTGAGGGGGTGCAGTACTTC.

The chain combines TRBV6-5 with TRBJ2-2, with TRBD2 matching 9 bases. The length of the CDR3 is 15 residues. Germline loops: CDR1 MNHEY, CDR2 SVGAGI. Unmatched junction bases numbered 4, after V lost 6 bases and J lost 2 bases. The CDR3 DNA sequence: TGTGCCAGCAGCCGTAGCGGGAGTAACACCGGGGAGCTGTTTTTT. Protein product: CASSRSGSNTGELFF.

In its sample, this clone was seen a few times. The chain recombines TRBV28 with TRBJ1-6; possible D gene TRBD1, 6 bases. The CDR3 loop spans 14 amino acids. V was clipped by 2 bases and J by 12 bases, with 14 bases between them. Germline CDR1 MDHEN, CDR2 SYDVKM. CDR3 sequence: CASSLPGALEPLHF. The DNA for the CDR3 is TGTGCCAGCAGTTTACCAGGGGCCCTCGAACCCCTCCACTTT.

The chain employs TRBV19 and TRBJ2-7, with D possibly being TRBD1 (6 bases). The CDR3 contains 13 residues. From germline, CDR1 is LNHDA and CDR2 SQIVND (reference sequence). V lost 3 bases to trimming and J lost 4 bases, with 10 bases between them. Written as DNA, the CDR3 is TGTGCCAGTAGTATCTATCAGGGGTACGAGCAGTACTTC. The encoded protein is CASSIYQGYEQYF.

For the CDR3, the DNA is TGTGCCAGCAGTCGTGGGGGTTTCGACGAGCAGTACTTC. Its protein product is CASSRGGFDEQYF. The chain uses TRBV6-5 and TRBJ2-7; either TRBD1 or TRBD2 may fit D (5 bases each). V was cut by 5 bases and J by 5 bases, with 13 bases left in between. The germline gives CDR1 MNHEY, CDR2 SVGAGI. This CDR3 contains 13 residues.

This sequence joins TRBV7-2 and TRBJ1-2, with D maybe TRBD1 (5 bases). CDR3 length equals 14 residues. V was pared by 5 bases and J by 4 bases, with 14 bases between. Germline lookup yields CDR1 SGHTA and CDR2 FQGNSA. The CDR3 nucleotides are TGTGCCAGCAGCCAGGCGGGGGGAGTCTATGGCTACACCTTC. This encodes CASSQAGGVYGYTF.

This rearrangement joins TRBV19 to TRBJ1-1; possibly TRBD1 for D (6 bases). This CDR3 comprises 14 residues. The germline CDR1 and CDR2 sequences are LNHDA and SQIVND (reference sequence). V lost 5 bases, J lost 6 bases, and 16 bases lay in between. CDR3 coding DNA: TGTGCCAGTAGTTCCCGGACAGCAGCCGCTGAAGCTTTCTTT. Protein sequence: CASSSRTAAAEAFF.

V gene TRBV5-1 combines with J gene TRBJ2-7; D might be TRBD1 (6 bases). V was clipped by 3 bases and J by 2 bases, with 12 bases between them. This CDR3 has 14 amino acids. The germline CDR1 and CDR2 sequences are SGHRS and YFSETQ. This CDR3 reads CASSSGGETYEQYF. As DNA, the CDR3 is TGCGCCAGCAGCTCTGGGGGCGAAACCTACGAGCAGTACTTC.

About this clone itself: The junction and the germline gene differ at one end; a read error may be behind it. This chain links TRBV7-7 with TRBJ2-2, with TRBD2 matching 10 bases. The CDR3 contains 16 residues. Germline CDR1 is SSHAT and CDR2 is FNYEAQ (reference sequence). DNA for the CDR3: TGTGCTAGCAGCTTAGTAGCGGGGGGTCACACCGGGGAGCTGTTTTTT. Translated: CASSLVAGGHTGELFF.

Worth noting for this clone: Within the sample, other DNA sequences also encode this same CDR3. The V call is TRBV30, the J call TRBJ1-1; D not resolved. The germline V and J ends were trimmed by 2 bases and 4 bases, with 5 bases remaining between them. The CDR3 consists of 11 residues. CDR1 and CDR2 from the germline V gene are GTSNPN and SVGIG (reference sequence). Here the CDR3 reads CAWSLGTEAFF. CDR3 coding DNA: TGTGCCTGGAGTCTCGGCACTGAAGCTTTCTTT.

The chain carries TRBV6-5 and TRBJ2-1, with D unclear. Germline V lookup: CDR1 MNHEY, CDR2 SVGAGI. Between the trimmed V and J ends, which lost 0 bases and 2 bases, there was a span of 8 bases. This CDR3 comprises 15 residues. This CDR3 reads CASSYSPSPYNEQFF. CDR3 nucleotides: TGTGCCAGCAGTTACTCACCGTCCCCCTACAATGAGCAGTTCTTC.

This clone appeared once. This chain connects TRBV3-1 (or the pseudogene TRBV3-2) to TRBJ2-1, with D possibly matching TRBD1 (6 bases). The CDR3 sequence is 16 residues long. V was trimmed by 0 bases and J by 8 bases, leaving 17 bases between them. The V gene's germline CDR1 is LGHDT and CDR2 YNNKEL (reference sequence). The DNA for the CDR3 is TGTGCCAGCAGCCAAGAGGCTCGTGGGGGCCTAGATGAGCAGTTCTTC. Translated, it gives CASSQEARGGLDEQFF.

The chain joins TRBV28 to TRBJ1-5; a possible D gene is TRBD1 (6 bases). The V end lost 3 bases, the J end lost 5 bases, and 11 bases lay between the germline ends. This CDR3 has 14 residues. Germline CDR1 and CDR2: MDHEN and SYDVKM. Here the CDR3 reads CASSLARGYQPQHF. The CDR3 DNA follows: TGTGCCAGCAGTTTGGCGAGGGGGTATCAGCCCCAGCATTTT.

This chain connects TRBV6-5 to TRBJ2-7; weak D call: TRBD1 (5 bases). Trimming removed 1 base from V and 6 bases from J, with 10 bases in between. The CDR3 length is 13 residues. CDR1 MNHEY and CDR2 SVGAGI come from the germline V gene. In nucleotides, the CDR3 is TGTGCCAGCAGTTACTGCCCAGGGTGCGAGCAGTACTTC. Translation: CASSYCPGCEQYF.